The 9 T cell receptor beta chains below all came from one sample that was sequenced in a study of T cell responses to AZD1222 COVID-19 vaccine. The table came from immunoSEQ multiplex PCR; TCRdb's copy has only in-frame clones and leaves some out. The table records 120,000 or so clones, 70% to 90% of them present only once. Sequences were derived from peripheral blood, sampled on day 0 of AZD1222 vaccination. These receptors were taken from an adult in good health.

Only one count was recorded for this clone. The chain recombines TRBV14 with TRBJ1-3; no definite D call. V lost 2 bases to trimming and J lost 5 bases, with 13 bases between them. CDR3 size: 15 residues. From germline, CDR1 is SGHDN and CDR2 FVKESK. CDR3 protein: CASSQSLPPRNTIYF. CDR3 in DNA: TGTGCCAGCAGCCAATCTCTACCGCCACGAAACACCATATATTTT.

The chain joins TRBV30 to TRBJ2-7, with 7 bases that match TRBD2. Losses at the gene ends were 3 bases for V and 7 bases for J; bases not matched to a gene: 6. CDR1 is GTSNPN, CDR2 SVGIG, per germline (reference sequence). The CDR3 runs to 12 residues. This CDR3 is CAWSPSGTEQYF. CDR3 DNA: TGTGCCTGGAGCCCCAGCGGGACTGAGCAGTACTTC. The whole variable domain, filled in from reference TRBV30 and TRBJ2-7, reads SQTIHQWPATLVQPVGSPLSLECTVEGTSNPNLYWYRQAAGRGLQLLFYSVGIGQISSEVPQNLSASRPQDRQFILSSKKLLLSDSGFYLCAWSPSGTEQYFGPGTRLTVT.

In this sample, this clone turned up once. The CDR3, as DNA: TGTGCCAGTAGTTCCTGGACAGGGTCGGGCACAGATACGCAGTATTTT. Its protein product is CASSSWTGSGTDTQYF. The chain has TRBV19 and TRBJ2-3; 8 bases align to TRBD1. The V segment lost 5 bases and the J segment 1 base; nucleotides outside the gene matches: 8. This CDR3 is 16 amino acids long. Germline CDR1 reads LNHDA; CDR2 reads SQIVND (reference sequence).

The genes are TRBV11-1 and TRBJ2-3; TRBD1 or TRBD2 may be the D gene (5 bases each). This CDR3 contains 15 residues. V was shortened by 5 bases and J by 2 bases, with 14 bases between the two germline ends. Germline CDR1 SGHAT, CDR2 FQDESV (reference sequence). The DNA for the CDR3 is TGTGCCAGCAGCGTGGGACGGACTTACACAGATACGCAGTATTTT. This gives the protein CASSVGRTYTDTQYF.

About this clone itself: Other DNA sequences of this sample code for an identical CDR3. Here the CDR3 DNA reads TGTGCCAGCAGCCTACCTTGGGATACGCAGTATTTT. Amino acid sequence: CASSLPWDTQYF. V gene TRBV3-1 (or the pseudogene TRBV3-2) combines with J gene TRBJ2-3, with D unresolved. CDR3 length: 12 amino acids. Between the trimmed V and J ends, which lost 4 bases and 6 bases, there was a span of 8 bases. CDR1 and CDR2 from the germline V gene are LGHDT and YNNKEL (reference sequence).

This clone was picked up a small number of times. The CDR3 DNA is TGTGCCAGCAGCTTGGAATGGGACGGAGGTTACGAGCAGTACTTC. This codes for CASSLEWDGGYEQYF. The V call is TRBV5-4, the J call TRBJ2-7; D is possibly TRBD1 or TRBD2 (5 bases each). V lost 0 bases and J lost 4, with 14 bases in between. Germline V lookup: CDR1 SGHNT, CDR2 YYREEE (reference sequence). This CDR3 has 15 amino acids.

The V call is TRBV6-5, the J call TRBJ2-5; TRBD2 matches 11 bases. The germline CDR1 and CDR2 sequences are MNHEY and SVGAGI. Losses at the gene ends were 8 bases for V and 7 bases for J; bases not matched to a gene: 12. This CDR3 has 15 amino acids. The CDR3 loop reads CASEEGLAELGTQYF. DNA of the CDR3: TGTGCCAGCGAAGAGGGACTAGCGGAACTAGGGACCCAGTACTTC.

The chain has TRBV4-2 and TRBJ1-1, with D unresolved. CDR1 LGHNA and CDR2 YNFKEQ come from the germline V gene. This CDR3 has 16 residues. Trimming stripped 0 bases from V and 4 bases from J, with 15 bases between. Here the CDR3 DNA reads TGTGCCAGCAGCCAAGAGGTCAGGAGCCCCTTCACTGAAGCTTTCTTT. It specifies CASSQEVRSPFTEAFF.

CDR3 in amino acids: CASSWTFGGDTQYF. CDR3 nucleotides: TGTGCCAGCAGCTGGACTTTTGGGGGAGATACGCAGTATTTT. The chain carries TRBV11-2 and TRBJ2-3; D tentatively fits TRBD1 or TRBD2 (5 bases each). The germline V gene encodes CDR1 SGHAT and CDR2 FQNNGV. The CDR3 has 14 amino acids. Trimming removed 4 bases from V and 5 bases from J, with 13 bases in between.